One sample yielded the 5 T cell receptor beta chains listed below, sequenced in a study of blood T cell repertoires in COVID-19. Some clones are missing from TCRdb's copy, which holds only in-frame ones; the method was immunoSEQ multiplex PCR. The sample has about 120,000 clones, around 77% seen once. Sequencing used peripheral blood. These receptors were taken from a human donor in a cohort sampled during active COVID-19.

The rearrangement links TRBV13 to TRBJ2-5, with TRBD2 matching 13 bases. CDR1 PRHDT and CDR2 FYEKMQ come from the germline V gene (reference sequence). This CDR3 spans 15 amino acids. V lost 3 bases to trimming and J lost 10 bases; unmatched junction nucleotides: 8. The DNA of the CDR3 is TGTGCCAGCAGCTTGGGACTAGCGGGATGGGGAGACCAGTACTTC. Protein: CASSLGLAGWGDQYF.

The genes are TRBV10-1 and TRBJ2-7, with 8 bases fitting TRBD1. With 4 bases clipped from V and 3 bases from J, the junction kept 2 bases outside the gene matches. The CDR3 is 13 amino acids. Germline CDR1 is WNHNN and CDR2 is SYGVQD (reference sequence). The DNA of the CDR3 is TGCGCCAGCAGTGGACAGGGGTTCTACGAGCAGTACTTC. Residues: CASSGQGFYEQYF.

The chain recombines TRBV11-1 with TRBJ1-4; maybe TRBD1 (5 bases). V lost 1 base to trimming and J lost 8 bases, with 8 bases between them. Germline V lookup: CDR1 SGHAT, CDR2 FQDESV (reference sequence). The CDR3 spans 13 residues. The DNA of the CDR3 is TGTGCCAGCAGCTTAGGGGGCGAAGAAAAACTGTTTTTT. It specifies CASSLGGEEKLFF.

This clone has more than one count but fewer than ten. The chain joins TRBV2 to TRBJ1-2, with 7 positions matching TRBD1. The CDR3 spans 12 residues. Germline loops: CDR1 SNHLY, CDR2 FYNNEI. V lost 5 bases to trimming and J lost 8 bases; unmatched junction nucleotides: 5. In DNA form, the CDR3 reads TGTGCCAGCAGTTATAACAGGGGAGGCTACACCTTC. This codes for CASSYNRGGYTF.

The V gene is TRBV18, the J gene TRBJ2-7; TRBD1 aligns across 10 bases. Germline V gene sequence: CDR1 KGHSH, CDR2 LQKENI. The CDR3 is 13 amino acids. V lost 2 bases to trimming and J lost 7 bases; unmatched junction nucleotides: 2. The CDR3, as DNA: TGTGCCAGCTCACCAAGGGACAGGGGAGAGCAGTACTTC. Its translation: CASSPRDRGEQYF.